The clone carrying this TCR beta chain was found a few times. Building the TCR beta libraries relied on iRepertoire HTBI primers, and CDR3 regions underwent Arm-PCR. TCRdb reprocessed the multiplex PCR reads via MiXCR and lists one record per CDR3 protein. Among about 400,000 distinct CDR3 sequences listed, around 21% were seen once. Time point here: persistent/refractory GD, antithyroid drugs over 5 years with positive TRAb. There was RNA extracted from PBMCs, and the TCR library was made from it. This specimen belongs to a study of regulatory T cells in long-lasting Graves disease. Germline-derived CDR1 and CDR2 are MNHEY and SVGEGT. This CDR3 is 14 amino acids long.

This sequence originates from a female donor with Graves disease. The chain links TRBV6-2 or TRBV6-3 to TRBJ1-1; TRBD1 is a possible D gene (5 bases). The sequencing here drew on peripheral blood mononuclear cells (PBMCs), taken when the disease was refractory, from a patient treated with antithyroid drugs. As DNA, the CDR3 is TGTTCCGGCAGTTACTCCGCAGGACAAAAAGGGGCTTTCTTT. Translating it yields CSGSYSAGQKGAFF.